The 12 T cell receptor beta chains in this list originate from one sample, sequenced in a study of shared clonotypes between healthy human individuals. Produced via immunoSEQ multiplex PCR; TCRdb's table is partial and in-frame only. The repertoire includes under 1,900,000 clones, 98% of them detected once, and about 0.4% sits in the top ten. Material: naive CD4+ T cells sorted from blood. Subset indicated: CD45RA+ positively selected. These TCRs come from a man younger than 40 in good health.

This clone is a singleton in its sample. The chain combines TRBV21-1 with TRBJ2-7. TRBV21-1 is an annotated pseudogene. The CDR3 is 14 amino acids. The CDR3 sequence: CASSLLGKTDEQYF. DNA for the CDR3: TGTGCCAGCAGCCTTCTGGGGAAGACCGACGAGCAGTACTTC.

V gene TRBV9 combines with J gene TRBJ2-7, with D uncertain. The CDR3 sequence is 15 residues long. The V and J ends lost 0 bases and 5 bases respectively, with 15 bases between them. The germline V gene encodes CDR1 SGDLS and CDR2 YYNGEE. The CDR3 spells CASSVVADPDHEQYF. CDR3 DNA: TGTGCCAGCAGCGTAGTCGCAGACCCGGATCACGAGCAGTACTTC.

The chain links TRBV5-5 to TRBJ2-1; no definite D call. Germline V gene data show CDR1 as SGHKS and CDR2 as YYEKEE (reference sequence). Trimming pared 1 base from V and 8 bases from J, leaving 13 bases between. This CDR3 contains 14 residues. The CDR3 here is CASSLKDARDEQFF. For the CDR3, the DNA is TGTGCCAGCAGCTTGAAAGACGCAAGGGATGAGCAGTTCTTC.

CDR3 sequence: CATRAGVYYEQYF. As DNA, the CDR3 is TGCGCCACCAGGGCGGGAGTGTACTACGAGCAGTACTTC. This chain links TRBV10-2 with TRBJ2-7; the match to TRBD2 covers 7 bases. CDR3 size: 13 residues. Trimming at V came to 10 bases and at J to 3 bases, leaving 9 bases not matched to a gene. CDR1 is WSHSY, CDR2 SAAADI, per germline.

The chain couples TRBV7-6 to TRBJ2-6, with TRBD2 identical over 8 bases. The CDR3 sequence is 18 residues long. The germline CDR1 and CDR2 sequences are SGHVS and FNYEAQ. V was pared by 0 bases and J by 1 base, with 5 bases of the junction left unmatched. In DNA, the CDR3 is TGTGCCAGCAGCTTAGCTCGGGAGGGTAGATCTGGGGCCAACGTCCTGACTTTC. It yields the protein CASSLAREGRSGANVLTF.

The rearrangement links TRBV5-1 to TRBJ2-6; unclear D gene. The germline gives CDR1 SGHRS, CDR2 YFSETQ. This CDR3 contains 16 residues. V was clipped by 4 bases and J by 0 bases, with 11 bases between them. CDR3 sequence reads: CASSHDTSSGANVLTF. DNA of the CDR3: TGCGCCAGCAGCCACGACACATCCTCTGGGGCCAACGTCCTGACTTTC.

The chain employs TRBV7-2 and TRBJ1-1; D possibly corresponds to TRBD1 (6 bases). Trimming removed 1 base from V and 5 bases from J, with 14 bases in between. CDR1 is SGHTA, CDR2 FQGNSA, per germline. The CDR3 length is 15 residues. The CDR3 DNA sequence: TGTGCCAGCAGCTTAGGGGACACCCGAGTGACTGAAGCTTTCTTT. Translating gives CASSLGDTRVTEAFF. Using reference TRBV7-2 and TRBJ1-1 for the parts outside the CDR3, the full variable domain is GAGVSQSPSNKVTEKGKDVELRCDPISGHTALYWYRQSLGQGLEFLIYFQGNSAPDKSGLPSDRFSAERTGGSVSTLTIQRTQQEDSAVYLCASSLGDTRVTEAFFGQGTRLTVV.

The chain carries TRBV7-9 and TRBJ1-2; possibly TRBD1 for D (5 bases). CDR1 is SEHNR and CDR2 is FQNEAQ in the germline V gene (reference sequence). Trimming shortened V by 7 bases and J by 4 bases, and 19 bases separated the two germline ends. The length of the CDR3 is 15 residues. The CDR3 DNA is TGTGCCAGCACCCCACCGCAGGGATTAGGCTATGGCTACACCTTC. Its translation: CASTPPQGLGYGYTF.

J is TRBJ2-3 and V is TRBV7-2; no firm D call. Germline lookup yields CDR1 SGHTA and CDR2 FQGNSA. This CDR3 is built from 13 residues. Trimming left V 4 bases short and J 2 bases short, with 7 bases between. For the CDR3, the DNA is TGTGCCAGCAGCTCGCCTAACACAGATACGCAGTATTTT. As protein: CASSSPNTDTQYF. Supplemented by reference TRBV7-2 and TRBJ2-3, the full variable domain reads GAGVSQSPSNKVTEKGKDVELRCDPISGHTALYWYRQSLGQGLEFLIYFQGNSAPDKSGLPSDRFSAERTGGSVSTLTIQRTQQEDSAVYLCASSSPNTDTQYFGPGTRLTVL.

The chain joins TRBV18 to TRBJ2-5; D gene uncertain. The CDR3 contains 14 residues. CDR1 KGHSH and CDR2 LQKENI come from the germline V gene. V was clipped by 4 bases and J by 1 base, with 10 bases between them. Written as DNA, the CDR3 is TGTGCCAGCTCACTAAGTCCTAGCCAAGAGACCCAGTACTTC. Protein: CASSLSPSQETQYF.

The gene calls are TRBV5-1 and TRBJ1-2, with 11 bases lining up with TRBD1. The CDR3 has 16 amino acids. Losses at the gene ends were 2 bases for V and 2 bases for J; bases not matched to a gene: 5. Looked up from germline, CDR1 is SGHRS and CDR2 is YFSETQ. This CDR3 reads CASSFGTGGRNYGYTF. CDR3 DNA sequence: TGCGCCAGCAGCTTTGGGACAGGGGGTCGGAACTATGGCTACACCTTC.

As concerns this clone: Other DNA sequences in the sample encode the same CDR3. The chain recombines TRBV18 with TRBJ2-5, with no clear D. V lost 0 bases and J lost 3, with 5 bases in between. Per the germline V gene, CDR1 is KGHSH and CDR2 is LQKENI. The CDR3 has 13 residues. CDR3 bases: TGTGCCAGCTCACCACCCGGCGAAGAGACCCAGTACTTC. Amino acid sequence: CASSPPGEETQYF.